The rows below give T cell receptor beta chains drawn from one sample of a study of blood T cell repertoires in COVID-19. Here immunoSEQ multiplex PCR was the method, and the copy in TCRdb shows in-frame clones only, minus some. The table has about 490,000 clones, approximately 85% seen once. Sequencing was carried out using peripheral blood. The receptor set was obtained from a human donor in a cohort sampled during active COVID-19. CDR3s include the opening cysteine and the closing phenylalanine or tryptophan. The D gene is left open where the match is weak. The size entry is marked missing in some rows and otherwise reads once, few, many or a size class.

d_gene: TRBD2; j_gene: TRBJ2-7; v_gene: TRBV27; abundance: few; CDR3nt: TGTGCCAGCAGTTTATCGTTGGGGGAGGGCCTCCACGAGCAGTACTTC; CDR3aa: CASSLSLGEGLHEQYF
d_gene: TRBD1; j_gene: TRBJ2-3; v_gene: TRBV18; abundance: .; CDR3nt: TGTGCCAGCTCACCATCCGGGACAGGGGCCACAGATACGCAGTATTTT; CDR3aa: CASSPSGTGATDTQYF
d_gene: TRBD1; j_gene: TRBJ2-1; v_gene: TRBV6-6; abundance: .; CDR3nt: TGTGCCAGCAGATCCGGGACAGGGTTTAGAGATGAGCAGTTCTTC; CDR3aa: CASRSGTGFRDEQFF
d_gene: TRBD2; j_gene: TRBJ2-1; v_gene: TRBV14; abundance: .; CDR3nt: TGTGCCAGCAGCCCACACCGGACTAGCGGGAGATCGGGGAATGAGCAGTTCTTC; CDR3aa: CASSPHRTSGRSGNEQFF
d_gene: TRBD1; j_gene: TRBJ2-1; v_gene: TRBV28; abundance: .; CDR3nt: TGTGCCAGCCTACGACAGGGGGGCTACAATGAGCAGTTCTTC; CDR3aa: CASLRQGGYNEQFF
d_gene: TRBD2; j_gene: TRBJ2-3; v_gene: TRBV10-3; abundance: .; CDR3nt: TGTGCCATCAGCACACGAACCATAGCGGGGGGCACAGATACGCAGTATTTT; CDR3aa: CAISTRTIAGGTDTQYF
d_gene: .; j_gene: TRBJ2-5; v_gene: TRBV4-2; abundance: .; CDR3nt: TGTGCCAGCAGCCAAGAGGGCGGTCGGGGGTACCAAGAGACCCAGTACTTC; CDR3aa: CASSQEGGRGYQETQYF
d_gene: TRBD1; j_gene: TRBJ1-1; v_gene: TRBV30; abundance: .; CDR3nt: TGTGCCTGGAGTGCCCGGGGGACAGGGATCGGAGCTTTCTTT; CDR3aa: CAWSARGTGIGAFF
d_gene: TRBD1; j_gene: TRBJ2-7; v_gene: TRBV28; abundance: .; CDR3nt: TGTGCCAGCAGGCGGGACAGGGGGTACGAGCAGTACTTC; CDR3aa: CASRRDRGYEQYF
d_gene: .; j_gene: TRBJ1-4; v_gene: TRBV6-5; abundance: .; CDR3nt: TGTGCCAGCAGTTACTCCGACAGCTATAATGAAAAACTGTTTTTT; CDR3aa: CASSYSDSYNEKLFF
d_gene: TRBD2; j_gene: TRBJ2-2; v_gene: TRBV6-1; abundance: .; CDR3nt: TGTGCCAGCAGTGAAAGACTAGCGGGATATAACACCGGGGAGCTGTTTTTT; CDR3aa: CASSERLAGYNTGELFF
d_gene: TRBD1; j_gene: TRBJ1-2; v_gene: TRBV2; abundance: .; CDR3nt: TGTGCCAGCAGGACCCCCCTACCGGGACAGGGGTTGGATGGCTACACCTTC; CDR3aa: CASRTPLPGQGLDGYTF
d_gene: .; j_gene: TRBJ2-7; v_gene: TRBV19; abundance: few; CDR3nt: TGTGCCCCCACTCCGGCCCTTCTGTACGGAGTACCGAAAGGTTTC; CDR3aa: CAPTPALLYGVPKGF
d_gene: TRBD1; j_gene: TRBJ2-5; v_gene: TRBV24-1; abundance: .; CDR3nt: TGTGCCACCAGTGACCCGGGACAGGGGGAGACCCAGTACTTC; CDR3aa: CATSDPGQGETQYF
d_gene: .; j_gene: TRBJ2-1; v_gene: TRBV4-3; abundance: .; CDR3nt: TGCGCCAGCAGCCAGGACACAGAGAGGACAGCGTATGGTGAGCAGTTCTTC; CDR3aa: CASSQDTERTAYGEQFF
d_gene: TRBD1; j_gene: TRBJ1-2; v_gene: TRBV18; abundance: .; CDR3nt: TGTGCCAGCTCACCACCCCCCGGGACAGGAGTTCGAAATGGCTACACCTTC; CDR3aa: CASSPPPGTGVRNGYTF
d_gene: TRBD1; j_gene: TRBJ1-1; v_gene: TRBV7-9; abundance: .; CDR3nt: TGTGCCAGCAGCGCGGGACAGGGAAAGAGTTCTGAAGCTTTCTTT; CDR3aa: CASSAGQGKSSEAFF
d_gene: TRBD2; j_gene: TRBJ2-2; v_gene: TRBV7-6; abundance: .; CDR3nt: TGTGCCAGCAGTCTCCAGCGGGGCTACACCGGGGAGCTGTTTTTT; CDR3aa: CASSLQRGYTGELFF
d_gene: TRBD2; j_gene: TRBJ2-7; v_gene: TRBV11-2; abundance: .; CDR3nt: TGTGCCAGCAGCCTGACTAGCGGGAGGGACGAGCAGTACTTC; CDR3aa: CASSLTSGRDEQYF
d_gene: TRBD1; j_gene: TRBJ1-4; v_gene: TRBV5-6; abundance: .; CDR3nt: TGTGCCAGCAGCCTGGACCCGCCAGGGGGAGGAGAAAAACTGTTTTTT; CDR3aa: CASSLDPPGGGEKLFF
d_gene: .; j_gene: TRBJ2-7; v_gene: TRBV4-1; abundance: .; CDR3nt: TGCGCCAGCAGCCAAGAAATGGGGAGCTACGAGCAGTACTTC; CDR3aa: CASSQEMGSYEQYF
d_gene: TRBD2; j_gene: TRBJ2-3; v_gene: TRBV18; abundance: .; CDR3nt: TGTGCCAGCTCACCAACTGGGACTAGCGGGACAGATACGCAGTATTTT; CDR3aa: CASSPTGTSGTDTQYF
d_gene: TRBD1; j_gene: TRBJ1-2; v_gene: TRBV28; abundance: .; CDR3nt: TGTGCCAGCAGGACAGGGATCTGGGCCAGGGGTGGCAACTATGGCTACACCTTC; CDR3aa: CASRTGIWARGGNYGYTF
d_gene: .; j_gene: TRBJ1-5; v_gene: TRBV6-5; abundance: .; CDR3nt: TGTGCCAGCTCGGGCAGGGAAACTCAGCCCCAGCATTTT; CDR3aa: CASSGRETQPQHF
d_gene: TRBD2; j_gene: TRBJ2-1; v_gene: TRBV5-4; abundance: .; CDR3nt: TGTGCCAGCAGCTGGACTAGCGGGGGATACAATGAGCAGTTCTTC; CDR3aa: CASSWTSGGYNEQFF
d_gene: TRBD1; j_gene: TRBJ1-2; v_gene: TRBV25-1; abundance: .; CDR3nt: TGTGCCAGCAGCGACAGGGATCGAGGCTACACCTTC; CDR3aa: CASSDRDRGYTF
d_gene: TRBD2; j_gene: TRBJ2-5; v_gene: TRBV7-9; abundance: .; CDR3nt: TGTGCCAGCAGCCCCTCGACTAGCGAACAAGAGACCCAGTACTTC; CDR3aa: CASSPSTSEQETQYF
d_gene: TRBD1; j_gene: TRBJ1-2; v_gene: TRBV7-2; abundance: .; CDR3nt: TGTGCCAGCAGCCTCCTGGGACAGAACTATGGCTACACCTTC; CDR3aa: CASSLLGQNYGYTF
d_gene: TRBD1; j_gene: TRBJ1-6; v_gene: TRBV28; abundance: .; CDR3nt: TGTGCCAGCGAGGGACAGGGAGATTCACCCCTCCACTTT; CDR3aa: CASEGQGDSPLHF
d_gene: .; j_gene: TRBJ1-2; v_gene: TRBV7-9; abundance: .; CDR3nt: TGTGCCAGCAGCTTAAGGGAGGGAAATGGCTACACCTTC; CDR3aa: CASSLREGNGYTF
d_gene: TRBD2; j_gene: TRBJ2-5; v_gene: TRBV5-4; abundance: .; CDR3nt: TGTGCCAGCAGCTTGGATAATAGCGGGCTCCAAGAGACCCAGTACTTC; CDR3aa: CASSLDNSGLQETQYF
d_gene: .; j_gene: TRBJ1-1; v_gene: TRBV12-3/TRBV12-4; abundance: once; CDR3nt: TGTGCCAGCAGTGAAGCCCGGGTTGCGGTGTCTTTCTTT; CDR3aa: CASSEARVAVSFF
d_gene: .; j_gene: TRBJ2-5; v_gene: TRBV3-1/TRBV3-2; abundance: once; CDR3nt: TGTGCCAGCAGCCCCGACCCCCGGGGGGCGGGTAAGGAGACCCAGTACTTC; CDR3aa: CASSPDPRGAGKETQYF
d_gene: .; j_gene: TRBJ1-5; v_gene: TRBV28; abundance: .; CDR3nt: TGTGCCAGCAGTCCTTCGATATCACCCTATAGCAATCAGCCCCAGCATTTT; CDR3aa: CASSPSISPYSNQPQHF
d_gene: .; j_gene: TRBJ1-5; v_gene: TRBV7-8; abundance: .; CDR3nt: TGTGCCAGCAGCGACCAGACAGGTTGGAGCAATCAGCCCCAGCATTTT; CDR3aa: CASSDQTGWSNQPQHF
d_gene: TRBD2; j_gene: TRBJ2-2; v_gene: TRBV7-3; abundance: .; CDR3nt: TGTGCCAGCAGACAGGGACTAGCGGGAGCCCCGTCCCGGGAGCTGTTTTTT; CDR3aa: CASRQGLAGAPSRELFF
d_gene: .; j_gene: TRBJ1-1; v_gene: TRBV5-1; abundance: .; CDR3nt: TGCGCCAGCAGCATCCGAGAGGGCACTGAAGCTTTCTTT; CDR3aa: CASSIREGTEAFF
d_gene: .; j_gene: TRBJ1-4; v_gene: TRBV5-8; abundance: .; CDR3nt: TGTGCCAGCATGACAGGCAGGGCCGGAAAACTGTTTTTT; CDR3aa: CASMTGRAGKLFF
d_gene: .; j_gene: TRBJ2-3; v_gene: TRBV4-1; abundance: .; CDR3nt: TGCGCCAGCAGCCAAGATGGGAGGGGGGCTGGCACAGATACGCAGTATTTT; CDR3aa: CASSQDGRGAGTDTQYF
d_gene: .; j_gene: TRBJ2-2; v_gene: TRBV19; abundance: .; CDR3nt: TGTGCCAGTAGCGAAGGGACTCCCACGGGGACCGGGGAGCTGTTTTTT; CDR3aa: CASSEGTPTGTGELFF
d_gene: TRBD1; j_gene: TRBJ1-6; v_gene: TRBV6-5; abundance: .; CDR3nt: TGTGCCAGCAGTACGGGGACAGGGCATTCACCCCTCCACTTT; CDR3aa: CASSTGTGHSPLHF
d_gene: TRBD2; j_gene: TRBJ2-3; v_gene: TRBV5-4; abundance: .; CDR3nt: TGTGCCAGCAGCTCACCGGGGAGCGGGAGTTTCCCAGATACGCAGTATTTT; CDR3aa: CASSSPGSGSFPDTQYF